This is a list of T cell receptor beta chains from one sample in a study of shared clonotypes between healthy human individuals. Repertoires were generated with immunoSEQ multiplex PCR, while TCRdb's copy carries only in-frame clones and drops some. The sample consists of about 92,000 clones, 68% of them appearing once. Source material: memory CD8+ T cells sorted from blood. The receptors were sampled from a man aged 25 to 40 in good health. The CDR3 runs from the conserved cysteine through the conserved F or W. The D gene is left open where the match is weak. Rows give clone size only sometimes, using once, few, many, or a class for an expanded clone.

CSVLGGRDYNEQFF,TGCAGCGTCCTTGGCGGGAGAGACTACAATGAGCAGTTCTTC,TRBD2,NA,TRBV29-1,TRBJ2-1
CASSFKRTHEQYF,TGTGCCAGCAGCTTCAAGCGGACCCACGAGCAGTACTTC,NA,few,TRBV5-6,TRBJ2-7
CASSYLGQDSNQPQHF,TGTGCCAGCAGTTACTTGGGACAGGATAGCAATCAGCCCCAGCATTTT,TRBD1,NA,TRBV6-6,TRBJ1-5
CASSSLTGTGYTF,TGTGCCAGCAGTTCCCTTACAGGGACGGGCTACACCTTC,NA,NA,TRBV6-5,TRBJ1-2
CASSEVHYEQYF,TGTGCCAGCAGTGAAGTTCATTACGAGCAGTACTTC,NA,NA,TRBV25-1,TRBJ2-7
CASSSAGGNYGYTF,TGTGCCAGCAGTTCGGCGGGGGGCAACTATGGCTACACCTTC,NA,few,TRBV27,TRBJ1-2
CASEGESYEQYF,TGTGCCAGCGAGGGGGAGTCCTACGAGCAGTACTTC,NA,NA,TRBV2,TRBJ2-7
CASSEVRSGANVLTF,TGTGCCAGCAGTGAAGTAAGATCTGGGGCCAACGTCCTGACTTTC,NA,few,TRBV6-1,TRBJ2-6
CASRGAGVGELFF,TGTGCCAGCAGGGGGGCGGGAGTCGGGGAGCTGTTTTTT,NA,NA,TRBV28,TRBJ2-2
CATSRVTDRPYGYTF,TGTGCCACCAGCAGAGTCACGGACAGACCTTATGGCTACACCTTC,NA,NA,TRBV15,TRBJ1-2
CSVEGPDEQYF,TGCAGTGTTGAGGGGCCCGACGAGCAGTACTTC,NA,NA,TRBV20-1,TRBJ2-7
CASSLLGTNTIYF,TGTGCCAGCAGCTTACTTGGGACAAACACCATATATTTT,NA,NA,TRBV11-2,TRBJ1-3
CASSLYAGTATDTQYF,TGTGCCAGCAGCTTGTATGCGGGAACCGCCACAGATACGCAGTATTTT,NA,NA,TRBV7-6,TRBJ2-3
CATSTQGQGWDQETQYF,TGTGCCACCAGCACCCAAGGACAGGGCTGGGACCAAGAGACCCAGTACTTC,TRBD1,NA,TRBV15,TRBJ2-5
CASSYQADSSYNEQFF,TGTGCCAGCAGTTACCAAGCGGACAGCTCCTACAATGAGCAGTTCTTC,NA,NA,TRBV6-5,TRBJ2-1
CASSFGDSADTQYF,TGTGCCAGCAGCTTTGGTGATTCGGCAGATACGCAGTATTTT,NA,few,TRBV5-4,TRBJ2-3
CASSQRWNTEAFF,TGTGCCAGCAGCCAAAGGTGGAACACTGAAGCTTTCTTT,NA,NA,TRBV5-6,TRBJ1-1
CASSSPILRTPTQETQYF,TGTGCCAGCAGTTCCCCAATTTTAAGGACGCCAACTCAAGAGACCCAGTACTTC,NA,NA,TRBV28,TRBJ2-5
CASSREAENEQFF,TGTGCCAGCAGCCGAGAGGCCGAGAATGAGCAGTTCTTC,NA,once,TRBV7-2,TRBJ2-1
CASQTAPAQRTGELFF,TGCGCCAGCCAAACTGCCCCCGCCCAGCGCACCGGGGAGCTGTTTTTT,NA,NA,TRBV5-1,TRBJ2-2
CASSWTSGKSGELFF,TGTGCCAGCAGCTGGACTAGCGGGAAGAGCGGGGAGCTGTTTTTT,TRBD2,NA,TRBV6-5,TRBJ2-2
CASSYYGRGVPFF,TGTGCCAGCAGCTATTACGGACGGGGAGTTCCGTTCTTC,NA,few,TRBV7-3,TRBJ2-1
CASSFWAGATEAFF,TGTGCCAGCAGTTTTTGGGCAGGAGCCACTGAAGCTTTCTTT,NA,NA,TRBV27,TRBJ1-1
CAGRGGGLETQYF,TGTGCCGGCCGTGGGGGAGGGCTGGAGACCCAGTACTTC,TRBD2,few,TRBV2,TRBJ2-5
CASSIAMASGTFSYEQYF,TGTGCCAGTAGTATAGCCATGGCTAGCGGAACCTTCTCCTACGAGCAGTACTTC,TRBD2,NA,TRBV19,TRBJ2-7
CASSQATGGIGNQPQHF,TGCGCCAGCAGCCAAGCTACAGGGGGCATTGGCAATCAGCCCCAGCATTTT,TRBD1,NA,TRBV4-1,TRBJ1-5
CASRRTPGELFF,TGTGCCAGTAGAAGAACCCCCGGGGAGCTGTTTTTT,NA,NA,TRBV19,TRBJ2-2
CASSQVLEGYNEQFF,TGCGCCAGCAGCCAAGTACTAGAGGGGTACAATGAGCAGTTCTTC,NA,NA,TRBV4-1,TRBJ2-1
CASRTSLGDAQPQHF,TGTGCCAGCAGGACCTCCTTGGGGGATGCTCAGCCCCAGCATTTT,NA,few,TRBV6-1,TRBJ1-5
CASRDSRYEQYF,TGTGCCAGCCGGGACAGCAGATACGAGCAGTACTTC,TRBD1,NA,TRBV6-1,TRBJ2-7
CASSPLGLAGTGELFF,TGTGCCAGCAGCCCACTGGGACTAGCGGGTACCGGGGAGCTGTTTTTT,TRBD2,NA,TRBV7-3,TRBJ2-2
CASSLGLAELSYNEQFF,TGTGCCAGCAGTTTGGGACTAGCGGAGCTCTCCTACAATGAGCAGTTCTTC,TRBD2,NA,TRBV28,TRBJ2-1
CASSDQTTGANIQYF,TGTGCCAGCAGTGATCAAACGACAGGGGCAAACATTCAGTACTTC,TRBD1,NA,TRBV25-1,TRBJ2-4
CASSLSSGAYGYTF,TGTGCCAGCAGCTTAAGTTCCGGGGCCTATGGCTACACCTTC,NA,NA,TRBV11-2,TRBJ1-2
CSVEVSRDGGYTF,TGCAGCGTTGAAGTCTCCCGTGACGGGGGCTACACCTTC,NA,once,TRBV29-1,TRBJ1-2
CASSWAVKETQYF,TGTGCCAGCAGTTGGGCCGTGAAAGAGACCCAGTACTTC,NA,NA,TRBV6-1,TRBJ2-5
CASSGQGTSSGANVLTF,TGTGCCAGCAGCGGACAGGGGACAAGCTCTGGGGCCAACGTCCTGACTTTC,TRBD1,once,TRBV9,TRBJ2-6
CASSPGTHAFEQYF,TGCGCCAGCAGCCCCGGGACACACGCTTTCGAGCAGTACTTC,NA,NA,TRBV4-3,TRBJ2-7
CASSEGTAGANVLTF,TGTGCCAGCAGTGAAGGGACAGCGGGGGCCAACGTCCTGACTTTC,NA,many,TRBV6-1,TRBJ2-6
CASSASPYEQYF,TGTGCCAGTAGCGCGAGCCCCTACGAGCAGTACTTC,NA,few,TRBV28,TRBJ2-7
CATSRGKDQETQYF,TGTGCCACCAGCAGAGGAAAGGACCAAGAGACCCAGTACTTC,NA,once,TRBV15,TRBJ2-5
CAIGTDSNQPQHF,TGTGCCATCGGGACAGATAGCAATCAGCCCCAGCATTTT,TRBD1,few,TRBV10-3,TRBJ1-5
CASSVGGLAGDEQYF,TGTGCCAGCAGCGTAGGAGGGCTAGCGGGAGACGAGCAGTACTTC,TRBD2,few,TRBV9,TRBJ2-7
CASSQDTDLNTEAFF,TGCGCCAGCAGCCAAGATACGGATCTGAACACTGAAGCTTTCTTT,NA,NA,TRBV4-3,TRBJ1-1
CASSLERESSYEQYF,TGTGCCAGCTCTCTAGAACGGGAGAGCTCCTACGAGCAGTACTTC,NA,NA,TRBV18,TRBJ2-7
CASSPQGWGQHF,TGTGCCAGCAGTCCGCAGGGTTGGGGCCAGCATTTT,NA,NA,TRBV2,TRBJ1-5